The present T cell receptor (beta chain) was sequenced within a study of blood T cell repertoires in COVID-19. Study as a whole: COVID-19 samples from acute and convalescent phases originated in the United States, Italy and Spain. From T cells, B-cell-depleted T cells, or PBMCs came the material, which was cDNA or gDNA.

V lost 1 base to trimming and J lost 7 bases, with 14 bases between them. CDR1 is LNHNV and CDR2 is YYDKDF in the germline V gene (reference sequence). The CDR3 length is 14 residues. Original data processing: Reference gene primers were amplified, and this amplification served to estimate nucleated cell counts. Sequenced by immunoSEQ multiplex PCR; TCRdb stores in-frame clones only, minus some. The V and J calls and clone size come from that table; D and trimming were worked out from the DNA. The data show some 83,000 clones, about four fifths seen once. Sequencing input: peripheral blood. This chain joins TRBV15 and TRBJ2-7, with TRBD2 as a possible D gene (5 bases). This TCR was recovered from a man aged 45-60 years with acute or convalescent COVID-19. The DNA of the CDR3 is TGTGCCACCAGCAGAGCCCTTTCGGGGTTTGAGCAGTACTTC. Residues: CATSRALSGFEQYF. The full variable domain, completed using reference TRBV15 and TRBJ2-7, is DAMVIQNPRYQVTQFGKPVTLSCSQTLNHNVMYWYQQKSSQAPKLLFHYYDKDFNNEADTPDNFQSRRPNTSFCFLDIRSPGLGDTAMYLCATSRALSGFEQYFGPGTRLTVT.